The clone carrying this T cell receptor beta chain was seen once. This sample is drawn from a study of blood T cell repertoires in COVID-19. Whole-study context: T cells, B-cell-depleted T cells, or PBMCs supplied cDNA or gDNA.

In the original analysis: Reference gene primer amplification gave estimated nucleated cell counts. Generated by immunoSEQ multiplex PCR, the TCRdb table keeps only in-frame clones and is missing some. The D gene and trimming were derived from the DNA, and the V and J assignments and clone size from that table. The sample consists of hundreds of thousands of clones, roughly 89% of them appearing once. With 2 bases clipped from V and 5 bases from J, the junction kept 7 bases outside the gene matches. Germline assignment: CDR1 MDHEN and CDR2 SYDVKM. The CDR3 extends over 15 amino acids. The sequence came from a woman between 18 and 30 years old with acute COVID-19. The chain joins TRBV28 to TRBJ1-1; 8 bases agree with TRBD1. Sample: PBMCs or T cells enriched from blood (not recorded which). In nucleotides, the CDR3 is TGTGCCAGCAGTTTACCGCAGGGGGCGCGGACTGAAGCTTTCTTT. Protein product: CASSLPQGARTEAFF.